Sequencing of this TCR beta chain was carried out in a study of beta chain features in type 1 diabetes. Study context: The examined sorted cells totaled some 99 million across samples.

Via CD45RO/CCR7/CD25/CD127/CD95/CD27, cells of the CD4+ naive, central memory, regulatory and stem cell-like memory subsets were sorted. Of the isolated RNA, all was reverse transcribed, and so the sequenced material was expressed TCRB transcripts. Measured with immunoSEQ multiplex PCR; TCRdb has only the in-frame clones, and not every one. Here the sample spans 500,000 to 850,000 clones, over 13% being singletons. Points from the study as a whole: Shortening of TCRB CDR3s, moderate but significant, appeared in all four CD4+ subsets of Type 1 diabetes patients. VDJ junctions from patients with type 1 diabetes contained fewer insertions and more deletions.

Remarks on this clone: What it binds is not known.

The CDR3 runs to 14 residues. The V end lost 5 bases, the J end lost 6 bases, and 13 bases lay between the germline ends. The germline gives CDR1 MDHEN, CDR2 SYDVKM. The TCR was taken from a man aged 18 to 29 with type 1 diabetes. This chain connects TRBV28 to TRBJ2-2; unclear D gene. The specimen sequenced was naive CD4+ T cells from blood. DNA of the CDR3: TGTGCCAGCAGTACCGGCATTCAGGCCGGGGAGCTGTTTTTT. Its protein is CASSTGIQAGELFF.